This T cell receptor (beta chain) was profiled in a study of regulatory T cells in long-lasting Graves disease (dated by TCRdb to the early 2020s). For context, the study as a whole: In the newly diagnosed Graves' disease group, patients had been taking antithyroid drugs for less than 3 months. Persistent Graves' disease patients were compared with newly diagnosed Graves' disease patients by peripheral blood TCR sequencing and RNA sequencing. The study was registered as a clinical trial and conducted in China. A total of approximately 35 samples underwent TCR sequencing: about 13 from persistent and roughly 20 from newly diagnosed Graves' disease patients. General study outcomes and caveats: A larger number of public clonotypes was shared among persistent patients (approximately 3,000) than among newly diagnosed patients (roughly 1,000). Compared with newly diagnosed patients, persistent Graves' disease patients had lower TCR Shannon entropy and fewer highly expanded clones, which suggests clonal expansion. Only the TCR beta chain was sequenced and analyzed. The study examined only peripheral blood because the primary lesion, thyroid tissue, could not be accessed. As a limitation, the authors acknowledged that the small sample size may reduce accuracy.

Receptor amplification or capture employed multiplex PCR. Data came from an Illumina HiSeq 4000. CDR3 regions were amplified by Arm-PCR with iRepertoire HTBI primers to construct TCR beta libraries. Before sequencing, the PCR products underwent gel purification. In the original analysis: Across samples, 62 TRBV and 13 to 15 TRBJ segments were identified and used for gene usage analysis of CDR3 amino acid clonotypes. COPE and FqMerger were used to merge filtered high-quality paired reads into contigs. BLAST was used to align contigs to the IMGT TRBV, TRBD and TRBJ reference genes, and CDR3 was defined following IMGT. Any clonotype with a frequency above 0.1% was classified as a highly expanded clone. Repertoire diversity was measured by Shannon entropy, and V-J evenness by the Gini coefficient. Public clonotypes were defined as clonotypes shared by more than one individual. In TCRdb, the public reads were trimmed at Q25 with fastp and aligned with MiXCR, with productive beta chains retained. Each entry merges the rows of one CDR3 protein and shows their most common DNA and genes. These V and J calls rely on TCRdb rather than the paper's analysis. Across this sample there are hundreds of thousands of distinct CDR3 sequences, with more than 15% seen only once. The ten largest account for 25% of the sample.

This clonotype was observed at least ten times. Its antigen is unknown. Within one base of it there is no much larger clone, and no base qualities were kept. The time point label, read with the paper, signifies: newly diagnosed GD, antithyroid drugs for less than 3 months. For both TCR sequencing and RNA sequencing, RNA was extracted from PBMCs using TRIzol. The diagnosis of Graves' disease was made according to American Thyroid Association guidelines. Recruitment of patients was carried out at an endocrinology department in Xi'an, China. From each patient, around 9.3 milliliters of peripheral blood was collected into an EDTA anticoagulant tube. Ficoll Paque Plus density gradient separation was used to isolate PBMCs, and no additional T cell sorting was done. An Agilent 2100 Bioanalyzer and agarose gel were used to check RNA quality, while a NanoDrop 2000 measured RNA concentration. The same sample was also studied in work on T cells in Graves' hyperthyroidism and ophthalmopathy. According to the second study: Graves' hyperthyroidism was defined as stable when no progression to ophthalmopathy occurred over 18 months of follow-up. Hyperthyroidism patients were newly diagnosed, with disease duration under 2 months, and aged 18 to 65 years. The study excluded patients with uncontrolled infections, other autoimmune diseases, pregnancy or lactation. Diagnoses were based on clinical symptoms, serum thyroxine and TRAb, thyroid ultrasound and orbital computed tomography. A first-round RT-PCR of the TCR CDR3 used the HTBI primer set with the Qiagen OneStep RT-PCR kit. Most expanded thyroid clonotypes (frequency above 0.001) were also detected in blood, a finding suggesting that blood repertoires may reflect thyroid immune responses. A 13 V-J signature model separated ophthalmopathy from stable hyperthyroidism, with about 90% sensitivity and roughly 81% specificity in cross-validation and 80%/75% in testing. During validation, the model predicted progression to ophthalmopathy a median of around 6 months ahead of onset, with 60% to 71% sensitivity and about 75% specificity. A discovery cohort of about a hundred patients, roughly 45 with Graves' ophthalmopathy and about 60 with stable Graves' hyperthyroidism, was used to find distinguishing TCR V-J signatures. Whether ophthalmopathy could be predicted prospectively was tested in an independent validation cohort made up of approximately 19 hyperthyroidism patients plus 17 patients who later progressed to ophthalmopathy. For training and testing, the 110 or so patients in the discovery cohort were randomly divided in a 7:3 ratio. In addition, the study compared T-cell repertoires in thyroid tissue and in blood from several Graves' hyperthyroidism patients. Following sampling, methimazole starting at 30 mg daily was given to hyperthyroidism patients, and high-dose intravenous methylprednisolone was given to ophthalmopathy patients. Libraries were constructed in a second round of multiplex PCR, after which size selection and purification were carried out. Paired-end sequencing of the libraries was performed with 100 bp reads on an Illumina HiSeq2000. SOAPnuke was used to process the raw data, throwing out any read that contained adapters or uncalled bases, had a mean Phred below 15, or lacked an exact constant-primer or identifier match. High-quality paired reads were merged with COPE v1.2.5, and unique nucleotide sequences were defined as clonotypes. MiTCR v1.1 was used to align the clonotypes against IMGT TRBV, TRBD and TRBJ reference segments. The analysis included only V-J combinations with a frequency above 0.0001, which together covered roughly 99% of the repertoires. A TCS score was defined as the ratio between F50 (clonal expansion) and ExV (chaos), using BLOSUM62-based TCRdist between CDR3 peptides within each V-J. Welch's t-statistics and random forest reduced some 510 V-J features to fewer than 15, which were used in a naive Bayes classifier (R e1071). Sample size was not statistically predetermined, and investigators were not blinded to group allocation. The paper describes TCR Vbeta CDR3 sequencing of fewer than 150 peripheral blood samples, made up of around 41 ophthalmopathy patients, roughly 75 hyperthyroidism patients and about 17 progressor patients.

The sequencing used peripheral blood mononuclear cells (PBMCs), collected at new diagnosis, from a patient treated with antithyroid drugs. The TCR sequence derives from a middle-aged woman with Graves disease. Donor details come from another sample of the same person, matched by shared clones.

The bases are TGCAGTGTGAACCGGGACAGGGGCGGCGAGCAGTACTTC. Its coded protein is CSVNRDRGGEQYF. This chain joins TRBV20-1 to TRBJ2-7; TRBD1 fits 10 bases in the junction. The CDR3 goes from the cysteine to the phenylalanine over 13 residues. The kept DNA is CDR3 alone, 39 bases in frame from the first base. Here V drops 7 bases and J drops 6 bases, and the junction holds 9 bases not matched to any gene. As encoded in the germline V gene (reference sequence), CDR1 is DFQATT while CDR2 is SNEGSKA.